Listed here are 12 T cell receptor beta chains from one sample, sequenced in a study of response to subunit inactivated influenza vaccine. TCRdb analysed the RT-PCR reads with MiXCR anew, one entry per CDR3 protein. The sample yields around 490,000 distinct CDR3 sequences, 6% to 9% seen once. This material consisted of PBMCs from blood, taken less than 30 months after vaccination. Receptors were obtained from a man aged 50 to 69 who received an inactivated influenza vaccine.

The gene calls are TRBV19 and TRBJ2-1, with unresolved D. The CDR3 is 14 amino acids. With 4 bases removed from V and 2 bases from J, the gap between germline ends came to 9 bases. Looked up from germline, CDR1 is LNHDA and CDR2 is SQIVND (reference sequence). CDR3 loop: CASSRFVTYNEQFF. In DNA, the CDR3 is TGTGCCAGTAGTAGATTCGTAACCTACAATGAGCAGTTCTTC.

CDR3 loop: CASTMTGFTEAFF. CDR3 sequence (DNA): TGTGCCAGCACCATGACAGGGTTCACTGAAGCTTTCTTT. The gene calls are TRBV7-2 and TRBJ1-1; 7 nucleotides align to TRBD1. V lost 7 bases, J lost 4 bases, and 6 bases stayed unmatched. The CDR3 consists of 13 residues. CDR1 and CDR2 (germline): SGHTA, FQGNSA. The full variable domain, with the rest looked up from reference TRBV7-2 and TRBJ1-1, is GAGVSQSPSNKVTEKGKDVELRCDPISGHTALYWYRQSLGQGLEFLIYFQGNSAPDKSGLPSDRFSAERTGGSVSTLTIQRTQQEDSAVYLCASTMTGFTEAFFGQGTRLTVV.

This clonotype was recorded at least ten times. The chain is built from TRBV12-3 or TRBV12-4 and TRBJ1-2; 7 bases fit TRBD1. J was trimmed by 6 bases and V by 7 bases; bases with no gene match: 20. The CDR3 is made up of 17 amino acids. CDR3 residues: CASNKGTAWGPLDGYTF. The CDR3 region has the DNA TGTGCCAGCAATAAAGGGACAGCATGGGGTCCTTTAGATGGCTACACCTTC.

This clonotype was seen many times. The V call is TRBV5-1, the J call TRBJ1-1; weak D call: TRBD1 (5 bases). Germline CDR1 SGHRS, CDR2 YFSETQ. The ends were cut back, 0 bases at V and 3 bases at J, with 12 bases in the middle. This CDR3 contains 15 residues. This CDR3 reads CASSLERGRDTEAFF. The CDR3, as DNA: TGCGCCAGCAGCTTGGAAAGGGGCAGGGACACTGAAGCTTTCTTT.

CDR3 residues: CASRDRFEQFF. The DNA of the CDR3 is TGTGCCAGTAGGGACAGGTTTGAGCAGTTCTTC. The V and J genes are TRBV19 and TRBJ2-1, with 7 positions matching TRBD1. V gave up 6 bases and J gave up 9 bases; unmatched junction bases: 2. The V gene's germline CDR1 is LNHDA and CDR2 SQIVND (reference sequence). This CDR3 spans 11 amino acids.

This sequence joins TRBV11-2 and TRBJ2-1; 10 bases match TRBD2. The J segment lost 7 bases and the V segment lost 8 bases, leaving 23 bases of the junction unmatched. The CDR3 runs to 19 residues. Germline CDR1 SGHAT, CDR2 FQNNGV. CDR3 sequence reads: CASSRNSGPLAGDGNEQFF. CDR3 DNA sequence: TGTGCCAGCTCTCGAAACTCTGGGCCTCTAGCGGGAGATGGGAATGAGCAGTTCTTC.

The chain employs TRBV19 and TRBJ1-2; no clear D gene. In germline, CDR1 is LNHDA, CDR2 SQIVND (reference sequence). The CDR3 loop spans 15 amino acids. The V and J ends lost 3 bases and 4 bases respectively, with 15 bases between them. Written as DNA, the CDR3 is TGTGCCAGTAGTATTGGGCCCGCCGCCCTCTATGGCTACACCTTC. Translating it yields CASSIGPAALYGYTF.

A few counts support this clonotype. The gene calls are TRBV28 and TRBJ2-7; the D is unclear. Germline values: CDR1 MDHEN, CDR2 SYDVKM. V was shortened by 3 bases and J by 2 bases, with 11 bases between the two germline ends. There are 14 residues in the CDR3. CDR3 in DNA: TGTGCCAGCAGTTTTTTCCTGGATACCTACGAGCAGTACTTC. This gives the protein CASSFFLDTYEQYF.

The V and J genes are TRBV7-9 and TRBJ1-4; D might be TRBD1 (5 bases). V lost 5 bases, J lost 8 bases, and 12 bases lay in between. CDR1 and CDR2 from the germline V gene are SEHNR and FQNEAQ (reference sequence). This CDR3 region has 13 residues. The CDR3 loop reads CASSGTGWEKLFF. The CDR3 bases are TGTGCCAGCAGCGGCACAGGTTGGGAAAAACTGTTTTTT.

The V call is TRBV7-2, the J call TRBJ2-7; no reliable D call. Germline V lookup: CDR1 SGHTA, CDR2 FQGNSA. V was cut by 5 bases and J by 2 bases, with 10 bases left in between. The CDR3 runs 13 residues. The CDR3: CASSPQSPYEQYF. Here the CDR3 DNA reads TGTGCCAGCAGCCCCCAATCCCCCTACGAGCAGTACTTC.

Ten or more counts support this clonotype. The V gene is TRBV7-2, the J gene TRBJ2-7, with 7 bases matching TRBD2. The J segment lost 1 base and the V segment lost 5 bases, leaving 5 bases of the junction unmatched. Germline V CDR1 and CDR2: SGHTA, FQGNSA. The CDR3 has 14 residues. The CDR3 sequence is CASSEASGSYEQYF. As DNA, the CDR3 is TGTGCCAGCAGCGAGGCTAGCGGATCCTACGAGCAGTACTTC.

This chain uses TRBV12-3 or TRBV12-4 with TRBJ2-1; 11 bases are a match to TRBD2. The CDR3 totals 15 residues. Germline trimming cut 8 bases from V and 9 bases from J; bases unmatched to any gene: 12. CDR3 DNA: TGTGCCAGCGGAAAAACTAGCGGGAGATTGGGTGAGCAGTTCTTC. It is translated as CASGKTSGRLGEQFF.